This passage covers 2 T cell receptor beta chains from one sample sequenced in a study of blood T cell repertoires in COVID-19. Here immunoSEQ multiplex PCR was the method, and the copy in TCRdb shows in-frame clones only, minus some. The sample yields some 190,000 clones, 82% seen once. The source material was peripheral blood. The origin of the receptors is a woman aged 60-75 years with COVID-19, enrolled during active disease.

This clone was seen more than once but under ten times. CDR3 sequence: CASTNRGGSNEKLFF. For the CDR3, the DNA is TGCGCCAGTACGAATAGGGGAGGCAGTAATGAAAAACTGTTTTTT. The chain has TRBV10-2 and TRBJ1-4; D possibly corresponds to TRBD1 (5 bases). This CDR3 region has 15 residues. Trimming pared 9 bases from V and 4 bases from J, leaving 18 bases between. CDR1 and CDR2 from the germline V gene are WSHSY and SAAADI.

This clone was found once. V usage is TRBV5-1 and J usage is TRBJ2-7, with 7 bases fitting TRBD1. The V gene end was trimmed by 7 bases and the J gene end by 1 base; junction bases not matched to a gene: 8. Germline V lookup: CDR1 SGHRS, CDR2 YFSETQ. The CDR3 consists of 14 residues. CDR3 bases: TGCGCCAGCGCTCCGACAGGGAGTTCCTACGAGCAGTACTTC. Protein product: CASAPTGSSYEQYF.